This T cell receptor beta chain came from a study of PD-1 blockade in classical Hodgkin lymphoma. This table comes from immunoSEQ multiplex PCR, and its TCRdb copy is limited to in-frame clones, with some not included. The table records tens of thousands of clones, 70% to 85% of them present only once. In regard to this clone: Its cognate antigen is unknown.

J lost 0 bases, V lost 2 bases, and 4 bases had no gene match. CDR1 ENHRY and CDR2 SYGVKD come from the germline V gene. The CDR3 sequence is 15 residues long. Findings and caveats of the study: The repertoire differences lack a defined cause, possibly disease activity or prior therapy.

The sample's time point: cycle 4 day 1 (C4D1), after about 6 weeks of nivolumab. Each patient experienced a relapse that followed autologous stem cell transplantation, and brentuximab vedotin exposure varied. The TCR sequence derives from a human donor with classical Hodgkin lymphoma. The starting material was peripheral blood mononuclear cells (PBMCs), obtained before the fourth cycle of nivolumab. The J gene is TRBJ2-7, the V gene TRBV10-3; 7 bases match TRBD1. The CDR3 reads CAISEGQVFSYEQYF. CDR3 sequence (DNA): TGTGCCATCAGTGAGGGACAGGTGTTCTCCTACGAGCAGTACTTC.